Only a few counts were recorded for the clone carrying this TCR beta chain. This entry comes from a study of response to subunit inactivated influenza vaccine. V lost 1 base, J lost 0 bases, and 10 bases lay in between. This CDR3 contains 16 residues. CDR1 KGHDR and CDR2 SFDVKD come from the germline V gene. TCRdb re-called the RT-PCR reads through MiXCR, storing one row per CDR3 protein. Seen here are roughly 760,000 distinct CDR3 sequences, approximately 22% observed once, and the top ten hold roughly a tenth. The TCR was taken from a man aged 45-65 years who received an inactivated influenza vaccine. V is TRBV24-1 and J is TRBJ2-3; perhaps TRBD1 as D (5 bases). This material consisted of PBMCs from blood, taken more than 4 days after vaccination. For the CDR3, the DNA is TGTGCCACCAGTGATTTTTCACAGGAGAGCACAGATACGCAGTATTTT. Protein: CATSDFSQESTDTQYF.